This passage covers 20 T cell receptor beta chains from one sample sequenced in a study of shared clonotypes between healthy human individuals. Profiling relied on immunoSEQ multiplex PCR, and the TCRdb table lists in-frame clones only, not all of them. The sample includes millions of clones, more than 80% of them seen just once. The specimen was naive CD4+ T cells sorted from blood. Subset given: CD45RA+ positively selected. The origin of the receptors is a man younger than 35 in good health.

Regarding this clone: Other DNA sequences from this sample encode an identical CDR3 as well. The J gene is TRBJ2-3, the V gene TRBV11-2; perhaps TRBD2 as D (5 bases). There are 15 residues in the CDR3. CDR1 is SGHAT and CDR2 is FQNNGV in the germline V gene. Trimming left V 1 base short and J 2 bases short, with 10 bases between. The CDR3 DNA follows: TGTGCCAGCAGCTTAGGCCTAGCAGTCACAGATACGCAGTATTTT. Protein product: CASSLGLAVTDTQYF.

V and J are TRBV6-1 and TRBJ2-2, with no clear D. Trimming took 5 bases from V and 5 from J, leaving 12 bases between them. From germline, CDR1 is MNHNS and CDR2 SASEGT. The CDR3 runs 14 residues. CDR3 nucleotides: TGTGCCAGCAGTTGGCTCCTTGGGACCGGGGAGCTGTTTTTT. Encoded protein: CASSWLLGTGELFF.

This clone was counted once. Here the CDR3 reads CATTTAPSGANVLTF. The CDR3 DNA reads as TGTGCCACTACGACGGCCCCCTCGGGGGCCAACGTCCTGACTTTC. The chain uses TRBV6-1 and TRBJ2-6; D gene uncertain. V lost 10 bases and J lost 4, with 17 bases in between. This CDR3 contains 15 residues. The germline gives CDR1 MNHNS, CDR2 SASEGT.

CDR3 nucleotide sequence: TGCGCCAGCAGCTTGGAGACTCCGCCCGGGGAGCTGTTTTTT. Residues: CASSLETPPGELFF. The rearrangement joins TRBV5-1 to TRBJ2-2; D gene uncertain. This CDR3 has 14 amino acids. The V end lost 0 bases, the J end lost 6 bases, and 9 bases lay between the germline ends. Germline V gives CDR1 SGHRS, CDR2 YFSETQ.

The chain uses TRBV14 and TRBJ2-4, with 8 bases that match TRBD1. The V gene end was trimmed by 3 bases and the J gene end by 13 bases; junction bases not matched to a gene: 8. This CDR3 spans 13 amino acids. Germline lookup yields CDR1 SGHDN and CDR2 FVKESK. For the CDR3, the DNA is TGTGCCAGCAGCCAGACCGACAGGGGATTACAGTACTTC. It specifies CASSQTDRGLQYF.

The genes are TRBV2 and TRBJ2-3; no definite D call. The CDR3 consists of 13 residues. Per the germline V gene, CDR1 is SNHLY and CDR2 is FYNNEI. V lost 5 bases and J lost 1, with 7 bases in between. The CDR3 protein is CASSRAGTDTQYF. The CDR3 nucleotides read TGTGCCAGCAGTAGGGCAGGCACAGATACGCAGTATTTT.

This clone is a singleton in its sample. The V call is TRBV9, the J call TRBJ2-2, with TRBD1 matching 8 bases. The junction had 5 bases not matched to a gene; V was cut back by 0 bases and J by 4 bases. The CDR3 consists of 16 residues. Germline V gene lookup returns CDR1 SGDLS and CDR2 YYNGEE. DNA for the CDR3: TGTGCCAGCAGCGTAGAGGACAGGGTAGTCACCGGGGAGCTGTTTTTT. Translating it yields CASSVEDRVVTGELFF.

This clone has a handful of counts. The chain uses TRBV10-3 and TRBJ1-2, with TRBD1 matching over 9 bases. Germline CDR1 is ENHRY and CDR2 is SYGVKD. V was pared by 6 bases and J by 7 bases, with 12 bases of the junction left unmatched. The CDR3 spans 15 residues. CDR3 loop: CAISDPNDRGFGYTF. The DNA for the CDR3 is TGTGCCATCAGCGATCCCAACGACAGGGGGTTTGGCTACACCTTC.

This chain connects TRBV27 to TRBJ2-5, with 12 bases that match TRBD2. This CDR3 has 17 residues. Unmatched junction bases numbered 7, after V lost 0 bases and J lost 5 bases. The germline V gene encodes CDR1 MNHEY and CDR2 SMNVEV (reference sequence). For the CDR3, the DNA is TGTGCCAGCAGTTTATCGCGCCTAGCGGGAGGGCTTGAGACCCAGTACTTC. This sequence encodes CASSLSRLAGGLETQYF.

The V call is TRBV9, the J call TRBJ2-3; D call uncertain. The CDR3 sequence is 14 residues long. V gave up 0 bases and J gave up 6 bases, with 11 bases separating them. Per germline, CDR1 SGDLS and CDR2 YYNGEE. CDR3 loop: CASSVALTWDTQYF. The CDR3 coding sequence is TGTGCCAGCAGCGTAGCTTTGACTTGGGATACGCAGTATTTT.

This chain joins TRBV7-2 and TRBJ1-2; a weak D match, TRBD1 (5 bases). V was pared by 6 bases and J by 4 bases, with 12 bases between. The CDR3 extends over 13 amino acids. Germline V gives CDR1 SGHTA, CDR2 FQGNSA. This CDR3 is CASSSQRGYGYTF. In nucleotides, the CDR3 is TGTGCCAGCAGTTCTCAGAGGGGCTATGGCTACACCTTC.

This clone was observed a single time. V gene TRBV19 combines with J gene TRBJ2-5; maybe TRBD1 (6 bases). The CDR3 spans 15 residues. Germline CDR1 is LNHDA and CDR2 is SQIVND (reference sequence). Trimming shortened V by 5 bases and J by 5 bases, and 18 bases separated the two germline ends. The CDR3 nucleotides are TGTGCCAGTAGTCTATCAATGGGGGCCGGGGAGACCCAGTACTTC. It is translated as CASSLSMGAGETQYF. Full variable domain (outside the CDR3, taken from reference TRBV19 and TRBJ2-5): DGGITQSPKYLFRKEGQNVTLSCEQNLNHDAMYWYRQDPGQGLRLIYYSQIVNDFQKGDIAEGYSVSREKKESFPLTVTSAQKNPTAFYLCASSLSMGAGETQYFGPGTRLLVL.

The table lists this clone with a count of one. The chain links TRBV4-1 to TRBJ1-2; 9 bases map to TRBD1. This CDR3 has 14 amino acids. Unmatched junction bases numbered 4, after V lost 2 bases and J lost 6 bases. The V gene's germline CDR1 is MGHRA and CDR2 YSYEKL. The CDR3 here is CASSQPDRGDGYTF. In DNA form, the CDR3 reads TGCGCCAGCAGCCAACCGGACAGGGGAGATGGCTACACCTTC.

This chain connects TRBV9 to TRBJ2-3; tentatively, D is TRBD2 (5 bases). V was clipped by 4 bases and J by 4 bases, with 16 bases between them. Germline V gene data show CDR1 as SGDLS and CDR2 as YYNGEE. The CDR3 sequence is 15 residues long. CDR3 region: CASSSDQLVADTQYF. The CDR3 DNA is TGTGCCAGCAGCTCTGACCAACTAGTCGCAGATACGCAGTATTTT. Using reference TRBV9 and TRBJ2-3 for the parts outside the CDR3, the full variable domain is DSGVTQTPKHLITATGQRVTLRCSPRSGDLSVYWYQQSLDQGLQFLIQYYNGEERAKGNILERFSAQQFPDLHSELNLSSLELGDSALYFCASSSDQLVADTQYFGPGTRLTVL.

The chain uses TRBV7-3 and TRBJ2-5; D might be TRBD1 (5 bases). The ends were cut back, 5 bases at V and 5 bases at J, with 15 bases in the middle. Germline CDR1 SGHTA, CDR2 FQGTGA. The CDR3 contains 14 residues. The CDR3 DNA sequence: TGTGCCAGCAGCGCTGGTGTGGGGCGGGAGACCCAGTACTTC. As protein: CASSAGVGRETQYF.

On this clone: This same CDR3 is encoded by further DNA sequences in the sample. The chain combines TRBV6-5 with TRBJ2-1; D is uncertain. Germline V gene sequence: CDR1 MNHEY, CDR2 SVGAGI. The CDR3 length is 14 residues. V was shortened by 2 bases and J by 0 bases, with 5 bases between the two germline ends. The CDR3, as DNA: TGTGCCAGCAGTTACAGGGACTCCTACAATGAGCAGTTCTTC. Protein product: CASSYRDSYNEQFF.

V is TRBV12-5 and J is TRBJ2-3; D not resolved. There are 17 residues in the CDR3. Trimming pared 5 bases from V and 0 bases from J, leaving 18 bases between. CDR1 and CDR2 from the germline V gene are LGHNT and FRNRAP. The CDR3: CASGEPLDLRSTDTQYF. DNA of the CDR3: TGTGCTAGTGGTGAACCTCTCGACCTAAGGAGCACAGATACGCAGTATTTT. The whole variable domain, remainder taken from reference TRBV12-5 and TRBJ2-3, is DARVTQTPRHKVTEMGQEVTMRCQPILGHNTVFWYRQTMMQGLELLAYFRNRAPLDDSGMPKDRFSAEMPDATLATLKIQPSEPRDSAVYFCASGEPLDLRSTDTQYFGPGTRLTVL.

Notes on this clone: This specimen includes other DNA sequences encoding the same CDR3. The V call is TRBV28, the J call TRBJ2-3, with D possibly TRBD2 on 6 matching bases. The V and J ends lost 6 bases and 1 base respectively, with 11 bases between them. Germline values: CDR1 MDHEN, CDR2 SYDVKM. The CDR3 length is 14 residues. The CDR3 region is CASSLRGGTDTQYF. For the CDR3, the DNA is TGTGCCAGCAGCCTACGCGGGGGCACAGATACGCAGTATTTT.

The chain carries TRBV10-3 and TRBJ1-6; D possibly corresponds to TRBD1 (5 bases). V was pared by 6 bases and J by 6 bases, with 12 bases between. There are 14 residues in the CDR3. The germline CDR1 and CDR2 sequences are ENHRY and SYGVKD. The CDR3 spells CAIRLGQTNSPLHF. The CDR3 nucleotides read TGTGCCATCAGACTAGGACAAACTAATTCACCCCTCCACTTT.

The chain has TRBV5-1 and TRBJ2-5; tentatively, D is TRBD2 (6 bases). This CDR3 is built from 13 residues. Looked up from germline, CDR1 is SGHRS and CDR2 is YFSETQ. V was shortened by 5 bases and J by 1 base, with 9 bases between the two germline ends. The CDR3 region is CASREGSQETQYF. CDR3 DNA sequence: TGCGCCAGCAGGGAGGGATCCCAAGAGACCCAGTACTTC.